The rows below give T cell receptor beta chains drawn from one sample of a study of cytomegalovirus exposure and HLA in healthy donors. Libraries were prepared by immunoSEQ multiplex PCR; TCRdb keeps only in-frame clonotypes and omits some of them. The sample lists about 210,000 clones; about 81% were seen once. Sequences were obtained from PBMCs. The source is a man aged 35-49 years in good health and CMV-seropositive. CDR3s include the opening cysteine and the closing phenylalanine or tryptophan. A D gene is named only where the DNA matches it firmly. The size of a clone is reported for some rows only, either as once, few or many, or as a class for expanded clones.

CDR3nt: TGTGCCAGCTCATCCCTGGCTCCGCGGGGGGAGCAGTACTTC
CDR3aa: CASSSLAPRGEQYF
abundance: .
d_gene: TRBD2
v_gene: TRBV18
j_gene: TRBJ2-7

CDR3nt: TGCAGCGGCGGACTAGCGGGAAAGGTTAATGAGCAGTTCTTC
CDR3aa: CSGGLAGKVNEQFF
abundance: .
d_gene: TRBD2
v_gene: TRBV29-1
j_gene: TRBJ2-1

CDR3nt: TGTGCCAGCAGCCAAGACTACCTCGGGAGCGCCGGAAACACCATATATTTT
CDR3aa: CASSQDYLGSAGNTIYF
abundance: .
d_gene: .
v_gene: TRBV4-2
j_gene: TRBJ1-3

CDR3nt: TGCGCCAGCAGTTTCCTAGCGGGAGCGGGAAATGAGCAGTTCTTC
CDR3aa: CASSFLAGAGNEQFF
abundance: once
d_gene: TRBD2
v_gene: TRBV5-1
j_gene: TRBJ2-1

CDR3nt: TGTGCCAGCAGCTTACGAGGGAGGGCCGCAGATACGCAGTATTTT
CDR3aa: CASSLRGRAADTQYF
abundance: .
d_gene: TRBD2
v_gene: TRBV11-3
j_gene: TRBJ2-3

CDR3nt: TGTGCCAGCAGTCCCGACAGGGCCCTATACATTCAGTACTTC
CDR3aa: CASSPDRALYIQYF
abundance: .
d_gene: TRBD1
v_gene: TRBV7-6
j_gene: TRBJ2-4

CDR3nt: TGTGCCAGCAGTCGAGGACAGGGCCATCAGCCCCAGCATTTT
CDR3aa: CASSRGQGHQPQHF
abundance: once
d_gene: TRBD1
v_gene: TRBV27
j_gene: TRBJ1-5

CDR3nt: TGTGCCAGCAGCCCAGGGACAGGGGGAAACACCATATATTTT
CDR3aa: CASSPGTGGNTIYF
abundance: .
d_gene: TRBD1
v_gene: TRBV2
j_gene: TRBJ1-3

CDR3nt: TGCGCCAGCAGCAACCTGCGGACTACCGGGGGGACCCAGTACTTC
CDR3aa: CASSNLRTTGGTQYF
abundance: .
d_gene: .
v_gene: TRBV5-1
j_gene: TRBJ2-5

CDR3nt: TGTGCCAGCAGGCCCACAGGTCGTGGCTACACCTTC
CDR3aa: CASRPTGRGYTF
abundance: .
d_gene: .
v_gene: TRBV5-6
j_gene: TRBJ1-2

CDR3nt: TGTGCCAGCAGTCTTCTAGGGACAGCTGAGCAGTACTTC
CDR3aa: CASSLLGTAEQYF
abundance: .
d_gene: TRBD1
v_gene: TRBV6-1
j_gene: TRBJ2-5

CDR3nt: TGTGCCAGTAGCTATACCCGACAGGCGCCTCAAGAGACCCAGTACTTC
CDR3aa: CASSYTRQAPQETQYF
abundance: .
d_gene: .
v_gene: TRBV19
j_gene: TRBJ2-5

CDR3nt: TGTGCCAGCAGCTTAACGGGACTAGTCCACACCGGGGAGCTGTTTTTT
CDR3aa: CASSLTGLVHTGELFF
abundance: .
d_gene: TRBD2
v_gene: TRBV7-9
j_gene: TRBJ2-2

CDR3nt: TGTGCCAGCAGCCCTCTAGATAACTACGAGCAGTACTTC
CDR3aa: CASSPLDNYEQYF
abundance: .
d_gene: .
v_gene: TRBV6-5
j_gene: TRBJ2-7

CDR3nt: TGCGCCAGCAGTACCGGGGATTACTCCTACGAGCAGTACTTC
CDR3aa: CASSTGDYSYEQYF
abundance: .
d_gene: .
v_gene: TRBV4-1
j_gene: TRBJ2-7

CDR3nt: TGTGCCAGCAGCCCAATGGGGGGGTTTAGGACTGAAGCTTTCTTT
CDR3aa: CASSPMGGFRTEAFF
abundance: .
d_gene: .
v_gene: TRBV7-3
j_gene: TRBJ1-1

CDR3nt: TGTGCCAGCAGTGGACTCACGGGTGACGAGCAGTACTTC
CDR3aa: CASSGLTGDEQYF
abundance: .
d_gene: .
v_gene: TRBV2
j_gene: TRBJ2-7

CDR3nt: TGTGCCAGCAGCGCACTTCAGAGGGATACCGGTAACTATGGCTACACCTTC
CDR3aa: CASSALQRDTGNYGYTF
abundance: .
d_gene: .
v_gene: TRBV9
j_gene: TRBJ1-2

CDR3nt: TGTGCCAACCTCGGGACTGTTAACACCGGGGAGCTGTTTTTT
CDR3aa: CANLGTVNTGELFF
abundance: few
d_gene: .
v_gene: TRBV7-9
j_gene: TRBJ2-2

CDR3nt: TGTGCCAGTAAAGGACAGCCTTCGTATAGCAATCAGCCCCAGCATTTT
CDR3aa: CASKGQPSYSNQPQHF
abundance: .
d_gene: .
v_gene: TRBV5-8
j_gene: TRBJ1-5

CDR3nt: TGTGCCAGCAGTTCCCACACAACTGAAGCTTTCTTT
CDR3aa: CASSSHTTEAFF
abundance: .
d_gene: .
v_gene: TRBV6-5
j_gene: TRBJ1-1

CDR3nt: TGTGCCAGCAGGGACATTGATAACACCTACGAGCAGTACTTC
CDR3aa: CASRDIDNTYEQYF
abundance: .
d_gene: .
v_gene: TRBV27
j_gene: TRBJ2-7

CDR3nt: TGTGCCAGCAGCGTAGTTGGGGCTAGCGGCAAAAATGAGCAGTTCTTC
CDR3aa: CASSVVGASGKNEQFF
abundance: .
d_gene: TRBD2
v_gene: TRBV9
j_gene: TRBJ2-1

CDR3nt: TGTGCCAGCAGCGTCGCAACAGGGTATTATGGCTACACCTTC
CDR3aa: CASSVATGYYGYTF
abundance: .
d_gene: .
v_gene: TRBV9
j_gene: TRBJ1-2

CDR3nt: TGTGCCAGCAGCTTATCTCCGGGACAAGACGGTGGCTACACCTTC
CDR3aa: CASSLSPGQDGGYTF
abundance: .
d_gene: .
v_gene: TRBV7-3
j_gene: TRBJ1-2

CDR3nt: TGTGCCAGCAGTGAAAGGTTGTCGACAGGAAATGAAAAACTGTTTTTT
CDR3aa: CASSERLSTGNEKLFF
abundance: few
d_gene: .
v_gene: TRBV2
j_gene: TRBJ1-4

CDR3nt: TGTGCCAGCAGCTTAACGCTAGCGGGGTACAATGAGCAGTTCTTC
CDR3aa: CASSLTLAGYNEQFF
abundance: .
d_gene: TRBD2
v_gene: TRBV7-2
j_gene: TRBJ2-1

CDR3nt: TGCAGCGTTGAGTACAGGGGGCTTGCTGAAGCTTTCTTT
CDR3aa: CSVEYRGLAEAFF
abundance: .
d_gene: TRBD1
v_gene: TRBV29-1
j_gene: TRBJ1-1

CDR3nt: TGTGCCAGCAGGGAAACACAGGGTGTGGATGCCATATATTTT
CDR3aa: CASRETQGVDAIYF
abundance: .
d_gene: .
v_gene: TRBV7-2
j_gene: TRBJ1-3

CDR3nt: TGTGCCAGCAGTGAGAGGGCCTCCTACAATGAGCAGTTCTTC
CDR3aa: CASSERASYNEQFF
abundance: .
d_gene: .
v_gene: TRBV6-1
j_gene: TRBJ2-1

CDR3nt: TGTGCCAGCAGCCCGTTGGGGAGGGCCATCGGGGAGACCCAGTACTTC
CDR3aa: CASSPLGRAIGETQYF
abundance: few
d_gene: TRBD2
v_gene: TRBV7-9
j_gene: TRBJ2-5

CDR3nt: TGTGCCAGCAGCCAAGATGCAGGGGGGACCGGGGAGCTGTTTTTT
CDR3aa: CASSQDAGGTGELFF
abundance: .
d_gene: .
v_gene: TRBV4-2
j_gene: TRBJ2-2

CDR3nt: TGTGCCAGCAGGAGTCGGACAGGGGGTGCGGCTTTCTTT
CDR3aa: CASRSRTGGAAFF
abundance: .
d_gene: TRBD1
v_gene: TRBV7-9
j_gene: TRBJ1-1

CDR3nt: TGTGCCAGCAGCTTGACTAGCGGGTCCACCGGGGAGCTGTTTTTT
CDR3aa: CASSLTSGSTGELFF
abundance: .
d_gene: TRBD2
v_gene: TRBV7-2
j_gene: TRBJ2-2

CDR3nt: TGTGCCAGCAGTGCGCTCGCGGGACCGAGCTCTGGAAACACCATATATTTT
CDR3aa: CASSALAGPSSGNTIYF
abundance: once
d_gene: .
v_gene: TRBV6-1
j_gene: TRBJ1-3

CDR3nt: TGTGCTAGCAGCCCCGGACTAGCGGGAGGAGGTACCGGGGAGCTGTTTTTT
CDR3aa: CASSPGLAGGGTGELFF
abundance: .
d_gene: TRBD2
v_gene: TRBV7-7
j_gene: TRBJ2-2

CDR3nt: TGCGCCAGCAGCCCGACAGGAGCTAACTATGGCTACACCTTC
CDR3aa: CASSPTGANYGYTF
abundance: .
d_gene: .
v_gene: TRBV10-1
j_gene: TRBJ1-2

CDR3nt: TGTGCCAGCAGCCCCCTAGCGGGGGTCTACAATGAGCAGTTCTTC
CDR3aa: CASSPLAGVYNEQFF
abundance: .
d_gene: TRBD2
v_gene: TRBV6-5
j_gene: TRBJ2-1

CDR3nt: TGTGCCAGCAGGAGGGAGGTGGTAACTGAAGCTTTCTTT
CDR3aa: CASRREVVTEAFF
abundance: .
d_gene: .
v_gene: TRBV6-1
j_gene: TRBJ1-1

CDR3nt: TGCGCCAGCAGCCAAAGCGGGGGTCCCACTGAAGCTTTCTTT
CDR3aa: CASSQSGGPTEAFF
abundance: .
d_gene: .
v_gene: TRBV4-1
j_gene: TRBJ1-1

CDR3nt: TGTGCCAGCAGCCCCGGACAGGTTTCCGGGGAGCTGTTTTTT
CDR3aa: CASSPGQVSGELFF
abundance: once
d_gene: TRBD1
v_gene: TRBV6-6
j_gene: TRBJ2-2

CDR3nt: TGCGCCAGCAGCTTGGATCCGGGACAGAGCTACGAGCAGTACTTC
CDR3aa: CASSLDPGQSYEQYF
abundance: few
d_gene: TRBD1
v_gene: TRBV5-1
j_gene: TRBJ2-7

CDR3nt: TGCAGCGTTGGCCCTTTGACAGGAACTATTCCAAACTATGGCTACACCTTC
CDR3aa: CSVGPLTGTIPNYGYTF
abundance: .
d_gene: .
v_gene: TRBV29-1
j_gene: TRBJ1-2

CDR3nt: TGTGCCAGTAGTTGGTCAGGCCTAAATCAGCCCCAGCATTTT
CDR3aa: CASSWSGLNQPQHF
abundance: .
d_gene: .
v_gene: TRBV19
j_gene: TRBJ1-5

CDR3nt: TGCGCCAGCAGCTTGGGGACAGGGGGTGAAGCTTTCTTT
CDR3aa: CASSLGTGGEAFF
abundance: .
d_gene: TRBD1
v_gene: TRBV5-1
j_gene: TRBJ1-1

CDR3nt: TGTGCCTGGAAGACAGGGAGTAGCAATCAGCCCCAGCATTTT
CDR3aa: CAWKTGSSNQPQHF
abundance: .
d_gene: TRBD1
v_gene: TRBV30
j_gene: TRBJ1-5

CDR3nt: TGTGCCAGCAGGAACCACCGTCAAGAGAGGGATGAGCAGTTCTTC
CDR3aa: CASRNHRQERDEQFF
abundance: .
d_gene: .
v_gene: TRBV6-6
j_gene: TRBJ2-1

CDR3nt: TGCAGCGTTGAAGTAGGACAGGGAAACAACTATGGCTACACCTTC
CDR3aa: CSVEVGQGNNYGYTF
abundance: .
d_gene: TRBD1
v_gene: TRBV29-1
j_gene: TRBJ1-2

CDR3nt: TGTGCCAGCAGCGTCGGGGCGGGAGAGGGCACAGATACGCAGTATTTT
CDR3aa: CASSVGAGEGTDTQYF
abundance: few
d_gene: TRBD2
v_gene: TRBV9
j_gene: TRBJ2-3